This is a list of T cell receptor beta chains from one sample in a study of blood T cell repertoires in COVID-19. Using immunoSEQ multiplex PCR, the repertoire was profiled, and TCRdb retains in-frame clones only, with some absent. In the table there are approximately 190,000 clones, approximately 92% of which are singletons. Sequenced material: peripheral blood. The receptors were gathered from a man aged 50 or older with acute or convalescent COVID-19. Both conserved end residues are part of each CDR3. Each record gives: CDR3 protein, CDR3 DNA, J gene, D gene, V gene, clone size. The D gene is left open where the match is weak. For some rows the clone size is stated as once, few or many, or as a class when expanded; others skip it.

CASSSPGQGNEKLFF TGTGCCAGCAGCTCTCCGGGACAGGGTAACGAAAAACTGTTTTTT TRBJ1-4 TRBD1 TRBV6-5 .
CASSHQYNEQFF TGCGCCAGCAGCCACCAATACAATGAGCAGTTCTTC TRBJ2-1 . TRBV4-3 .
CASTRDQETQYF TGCGCCAGTACTAGAGACCAAGAGACCCAGTACTTC TRBJ2-5 . TRBV5-1 once
CAMKQGTGELFF TGTGCCATGAAACAGGGGACCGGGGAGCTGTTTTTT TRBJ2-2 TRBD1 TRBV10-3 .
CASSHSENYGYTF TGCGCCAGCAGCCATTCAGAAAACTATGGCTACACCTTC TRBJ1-2 . TRBV4-1 .
CSVDLGAAVGQYF TGCAGCGTTGATCTGGGAGCGGCCGTTGGGCAGTACTTC TRBJ2-7 . TRBV29-1 .
CASSPRDRAYNSPLHF TGTGCCAGCTCACCAAGGGACAGGGCCTATAATTCACCCCTCCACTTT TRBJ1-6 TRBD1 TRBV18 few
CASSPTGEWPEQYF TGCGCCAGCAGCCCGACGGGGGAGTGGCCCGAGCAGTACTTC TRBJ2-7 . TRBV4-1 .
CASSHGGGHTEAFF TGTGCCAGCAGCCACGGGGGTGGGCACACTGAAGCTTTCTTT TRBJ1-1 . TRBV3-1/TRBV3-2 .
CASSLRTGHGNTIYF TGTGCCAGCAGCTTGAGGACAGGGCATGGAAACACCATATATTTT TRBJ1-3 TRBD1 TRBV5-4 .
CASRGGNQPQHF TGTGCCAGCAGGGGCGGCAATCAGCCCCAGCATTTT TRBJ1-5 . TRBV28 .
CASGYRGGTEAFF TGTGCTAGTGGTTACAGGGGTGGAACTGAAGCTTTCTTT TRBJ1-1 TRBD1 TRBV12-5 once
CASSPKGGASYNEQFF TGTGCCAGCAGCCCAAAGGGAGGGGCCTCCTACAATGAGCAGTTCTTC TRBJ2-1 TRBD2 TRBV7-9 few
CASSLNGGNPDTQYF TGTGCCAGCAGCTTAAATGGGGGCAATCCAGATACGCAGTATTTT TRBJ2-3 . TRBV7-3 .
CASSPTGGNSNQPQHF TGTGCCAGCAGCCCAACGGGGGGGAATAGCAATCAGCCCCAGCATTTT TRBJ1-5 . TRBV27 .
CASSTSDPQGLGEKLFF TGTGCCAGCAGCACAAGCGACCCACAGGGCTTAGGTGAAAAACTGTTTTTT TRBJ1-4 . TRBV7-3 .
CASSQGTVNYGYTF TGCGCCAGCAGCCAAGGGACAGTGAACTATGGCTACACCTTC TRBJ1-2 TRBD1 TRBV5-1 .
CASSWGEGADTQYF TGTGCCAGCAGCTGGGGGGAGGGGGCAGATACGCAGTATTTT TRBJ2-3 . TRBV7-9 .
CASSQGQAGVWEQYF TGTGCCAGCAGCCAAGGACAAGCGGGAGTCTGGGAGCAGTACTTC TRBJ2-7 TRBD2 TRBV7-6 .
CASSSSSGGIANTGELFF TGTGCCAGCAGTTCCTCTAGCGGGGGGATAGCGAACACCGGGGAGCTGTTTTTT TRBJ2-2 TRBD2 TRBV9 .
CASSLSPNTGELFF TGCGCCAGCAGCTTGTCCCCTAACACCGGGGAGCTGTTTTTT TRBJ2-2 . TRBV5-1 .
CASSQGTDRGPPISYNSPLHF TGTGCCAGCAGCCAAGGAACCGACAGGGGCCCCCCGATCTCCTATAATTCACCCCTCCACTTT TRBJ1-6 TRBD1 TRBV3-1/TRBV3-2 .
CASNSLRDTLAGLSYEQYF TGTGCCAGCAACTCTTTAAGAGATACCCTAGCGGGATTGTCCTACGAGCAGTACTTC TRBJ2-7 TRBD2 TRBV28 .